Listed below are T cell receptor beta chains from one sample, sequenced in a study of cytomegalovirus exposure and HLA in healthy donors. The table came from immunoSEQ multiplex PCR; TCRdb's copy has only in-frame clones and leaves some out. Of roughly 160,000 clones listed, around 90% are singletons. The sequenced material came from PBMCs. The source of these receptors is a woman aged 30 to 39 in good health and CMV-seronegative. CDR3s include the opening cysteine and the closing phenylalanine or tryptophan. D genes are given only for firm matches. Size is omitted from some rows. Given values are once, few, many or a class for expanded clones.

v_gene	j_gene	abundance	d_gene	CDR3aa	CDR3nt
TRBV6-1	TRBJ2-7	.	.	CASSDTSYEQYF	TGTGCCAGCAGTGACACCTCCTACGAGCAGTACTTC
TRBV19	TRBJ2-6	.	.	CASGIDGISGANVLTF	TGTGCCAGTGGTATAGACGGGATCTCTGGGGCCAACGTCCTGACTTTC
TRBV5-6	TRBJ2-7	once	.	CASRKGGYEQYF	TGTGCCAGCAGGAAAGGGGGCTACGAGCAGTACTTC
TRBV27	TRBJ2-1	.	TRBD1	CASSGTELSSYNEQFF	TGTGCCAGCAGTGGGACAGAACTTAGCTCCTACAATGAGCAGTTCTTC
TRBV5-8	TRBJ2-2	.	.	CASSKLPRELFF	TGTGCCAGCAGCAAACTACCTCGGGAGCTGTTTTTT
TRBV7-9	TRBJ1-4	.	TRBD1	CASSRQGPNEKLFF	TGTGCCAGCAGTAGACAGGGCCCCAATGAAAAACTGTTTTTT
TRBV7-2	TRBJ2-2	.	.	CASSLGQALRGTGELFF	TGTGCCAGCAGCTTAGGGCAGGCCTTGCGCGGGACCGGGGAGCTGTTTTTT
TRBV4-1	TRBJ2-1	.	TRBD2	CASEAGGGSSYNEQFF	TGCGCCAGCGAAGCGGGGGGGGGTAGCTCCTACAATGAGCAGTTCTTC
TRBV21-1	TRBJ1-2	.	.	CASSATRGRRQGYTF	TGTGCCAGCAGCGCTACCAGGGGGCGCCGACAGGGCTACACCTTC
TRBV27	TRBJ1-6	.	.	CASSLVTSASPLHF	TGTGCCAGCAGTTTGGTGACATCAGCTTCACCCCTCCACTTT
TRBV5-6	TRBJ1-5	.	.	CASSLDRVGNQPQHF	TGTGCCAGCAGCTTGGACAGGGTGGGGAATCAGCCCCAGCATTTT
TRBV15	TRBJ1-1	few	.	CATSRDGAGVNTEAFF	TGTGCCACCAGCAGAGATGGGGCAGGGGTGAACACTGAAGCTTTCTTT
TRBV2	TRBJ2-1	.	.	CASSGVWTAAYNEQFF	TGTGCCAGCAGTGGGGTATGGACTGCCGCCTACAATGAGCAGTTCTTC
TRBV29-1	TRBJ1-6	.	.	CSVGAVSKGSPLHF	TGCAGCGTGGGAGCTGTAAGCAAGGGCTCACCCCTCCACTTT
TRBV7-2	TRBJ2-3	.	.	CASSLFTGSDTQYF	TGTGCCAGCAGCTTATTCACAGGGTCAGATACGCAGTATTTT
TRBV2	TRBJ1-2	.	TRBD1	CAGHRGRGYGYTF	TGTGCCGGCCACAGGGGGCGCGGGTATGGCTACACCTTC
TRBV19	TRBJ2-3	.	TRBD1	CASSPWDRGRTDTQYF	TGTGCCAGTAGTCCATGGGACAGGGGTAGGACAGATACGCAGTATTTT
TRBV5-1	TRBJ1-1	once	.	CASSDTGRGTEAFF	TGCGCCAGCAGCGACACAGGGCGTGGCACTGAAGCTTTCTTT
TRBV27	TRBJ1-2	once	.	CASSLRGIHGYTF	TGTGCCAGCAGTTTAAGAGGTATCCACGGCTACACCTTC
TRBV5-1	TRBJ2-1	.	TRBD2	CASSFLSFAELAGHSSYNEQFF	TGCGCCAGCAGCTTCCTCTCGTTCGCGGAACTAGCGGGCCACTCTTCCTACAATGAGCAGTTCTTC
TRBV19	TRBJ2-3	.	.	CASSQARTDTQYF	TGTGCCAGCTCCCAAGCTCGCACAGATACGCAGTATTTT
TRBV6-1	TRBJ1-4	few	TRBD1	CASTTRTGEKLFF	TGTGCCAGTACTACCCGGACAGGGGAAAAACTGTTTTTT
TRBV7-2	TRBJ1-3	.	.	CASSPRSGSGNTIYF	TGTGCCAGCAGCCCGAGGAGTGGCTCTGGAAACACCATATATTTT
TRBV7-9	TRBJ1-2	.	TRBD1	CASSLEQGGGYTF	TGTGCCAGCAGCTTAGAACAGGGGGGAGGCTACACCTTC
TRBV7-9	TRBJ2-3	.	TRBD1	CASWDSFTDTQYF	TGTGCCAGCTGGGACAGCTTCACAGATACGCAGTATTTT
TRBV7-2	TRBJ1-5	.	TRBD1	CASSSGVTGAYNQPQHF	TGTGCCAGCAGCTCAGGGGTGACAGGGGCTTACAATCAGCCCCAGCATTTT
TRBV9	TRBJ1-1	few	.	CASSVDTEIGGTEAFF	TGTGCCAGCAGCGTAGATACCGAAATAGGAGGTACTGAAGCTTTCTTT
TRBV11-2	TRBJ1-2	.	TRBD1	CASSFRGPNYGYTF	TGTGCCAGCAGCTTCAGGGGGCCTAACTATGGCTACACCTTC
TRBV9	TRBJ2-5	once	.	CASSVAAGWVQETQYF	TGTGCCAGCAGCGTCGCTGCCGGGTGGGTCCAAGAGACCCAGTACTTC
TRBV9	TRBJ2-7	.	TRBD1	CASSQGQGGSYEQYF	TGTGCCAGCAGCCAAGGACAGGGCGGCTCCTACGAGCAGTACTTC
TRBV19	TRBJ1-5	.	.	CASSSTGQGRIDSNQPQHF	TGTGCCAGTAGTTCTACGGGGCAAGGGAGGATTGATAGCAATCAGCCCCAGCATTTT
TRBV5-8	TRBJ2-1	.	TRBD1	CASSLDRGSYNEQFF	TGTGCCAGCAGCTTAGACAGGGGGTCTTACAATGAGCAGTTCTTC
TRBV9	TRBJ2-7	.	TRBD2	CASSVEFSGRYEQYF	TGTGCCAGCAGCGTAGAGTTTAGCGGGCGCTACGAGCAGTACTTC
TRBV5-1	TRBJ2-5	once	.	CASMTGLYQETQYF	TGCGCCAGCATGACCGGACTATACCAAGAGACCCAGTACTTC
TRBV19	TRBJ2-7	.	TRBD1	CASSNKPGQGLYEQYF	TGTGCCAGTAGTAATAAACCGGGACAGGGGTTGTACGAGCAGTACTTC
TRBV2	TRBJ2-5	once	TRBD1	CASRLPGQPATQYF	TGTGCCAGCAGACTTCCGGGACAGCCCGCGACCCAGTACTTC
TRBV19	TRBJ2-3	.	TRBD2	CASSSTSSGRARDTQYF	TGTGCCAGTAGTTCCACCAGTAGCGGGAGGGCCCGAGATACGCAGTATTTT
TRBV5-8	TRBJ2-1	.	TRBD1	CASSMDRGAYNEQFF	TGTGCCAGCAGCATGGACAGGGGGGCCTACAATGAGCAGTTCTTC
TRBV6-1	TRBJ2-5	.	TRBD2	CASISGRAETQYF	TGTGCCAGCATCTCAGGGAGGGCGGAGACCCAGTACTTC